Listed here is a single T cell receptor beta chain. This clone was detected once. The specificity of this receptor is unknown. Per-base quality was not reported, and no clone a single base away is much larger than it. The data derive from a study of blood T cell repertoires in COVID-19 (TCRdb year 2020). In the study overall: The collaborator samples originated in the United States, Italy and Spain and spanned the acute and convalescent phases of COVID-19. A de-identified subject ID, COVID-19 status, age in years and sex were almost always included in the sample metadata. Subjects who had been exposed to COVID-19, were actively infected with it, or had recovered from it provided the deeply sampled blood TCRbeta repertoires that made up the dataset. The samples were drawn from the first 160 participants of the ongoing ImmuneRACE study and from 1,254 subjects provided by 6 global collaborators. The repertoires were made available in a free public database intended to serve as a resource for research on the immune response to SARS-CoV-2. The prospective study material was composed of cDNA or gDNA derived from T cells, B-cell-depleted T cells, or PBMCs. HLA class I and class II types, where available, came from metadata supplied by the sample provider rather than from assay-based typing. Findings and caveats that apply to the study as a whole: The quantity of clinical and demographic metadata differed by source and by participant and was supplied without curation.

TCRbeta CDR3 regions were amplified from genomic DNA by means of the immunoSEQ Assay, a bias-controlled multiplex PCR. As for the authors' bioinformatics: Nucleated cell counts per sample were estimated from amplification of reference gene primers within the assay. To quantify the absolute abundance of each unique TCRbeta CDR3 rearrangement, sequence reads were collapsed and filtered. For each sample, productive Simpson clonality was calculated as the square root of Simpson's diversity index over productive rearrangements. TCRdb provides this immuneACCESS table in a form limited to in-frame rearrangements. Some clones are lacking; in checked studies, under half of them reflect an unresolved V gene, and why the rest are absent is not known. The V and J calls and clone size were taken over from that table, and D and trimming were inferred from the DNA. The sample table shows 200,000 to 250,000 clones, and 70% to 90% are seen once. Of the sample, 10% to 12% falls within the top ten clones.

As encoded in the germline V gene (reference sequence), CDR1 is SEHNR while CDR2 is FQNEAQ. Germline trimming amounts to 5 bases on V and 6 bases on J, with 7 as the count of junction bases outside the gene matches. Inclusive of the bounding cysteine and phenylalanine, the CDR3 is 15 residues long. Only the CDR3 part of the read is kept: 45 bases, read in frame from the first base. Participants in the prospective study were aged 18 to 89 years, lived in 20 to 30 United States geographic areas, and enrolled through a virtual design. Cohort assignment in the prospective study relied on participant-reported clinical history from a screening survey and a study questionnaire. Recovered participants in ImmuneRACE Cohort 3 were defined by two consecutive negative NP/OP PCR tests, clearance by a healthcare professional, or resolution of symptoms. Mobile phlebotomists in the prospective study collected whole blood, serum and a nasopharyngeal or oropharyngeal swab from every participant. Additional blood draws and questionnaires over an approximately 2-month period could optionally be provided by prospective study participants. Blood samples from the prospective study were shipped frozen or at room temperature prior to DNA extraction.

Material for sequencing was PBMCs or T cells enriched from blood (not recorded which). The chain employs TRBV7-9 and TRBJ2-1; the central 10 bases match TRBD2. The TCR originated in a man younger than 40 who had recovered from COVID-19. The DNA sequence is as follows: TGTGCCAGCAGCAAGGCTAGCGGGAGTCCCAATGAGCAGTTCTTC. This yields the protein CASSKASGSPNEQFF.